A selection of T cell receptor beta chains follows, all from one sample in a study of cytomegalovirus exposure and HLA in healthy donors. Sequencing was performed with immunoSEQ multiplex PCR; in TCRdb, only in-frame clones are kept and a portion is missing. The sample contains approximately 100,000 clones, approximately 93% of which appear only once. Sequenced: PBMCs. The receptors stem from a woman aged 25 to 39 in good health and CMV-seropositive. The CDR3 runs from the conserved cysteine through the conserved F or W. A D gene is named only where the DNA matches it firmly. Size tells how often a clone was seen (once, few, many) or the class of an expanded clone, and some rows leave it out.

>TRBJ2-1|TRBD2|TRBV11-3|NA
CASSLETSDNEQFF
TGTGCCAGCAGCTTAGAAACTAGCGACAATGAGCAGTTCTTC
>TRBJ2-5|NA|TRBV4-2|once
CASSQDQKRESKETQYF
TGTGCCAGCAGCCAAGATCAGAAGCGAGAGAGTAAGGAGACCCAGTACTTC
>TRBJ2-5|NA|TRBV5-6|NA
CASSQGPLQETQYF
TGTGCCAGCAGCCAGGGGCCTCTTCAAGAGACCCAGTACTTC
>TRBJ2-2|TRBD2|TRBV7-3|NA
CASSFGSGSPSTGELFF
TGTGCCAGCAGCTTTGGTAGCGGGAGTCCTAGCACCGGGGAGCTGTTTTTT
>TRBJ1-2|TRBD1|TRBV19|NA
CASTDGQATYGYTF
TGTGCCAGTACCGACGGACAGGCGACCTATGGCTACACCTTC
>TRBJ1-1|NA|TRBV5-1|once
CASSFLGPYSLGANTEAFF
TGCGCCAGCAGCTTTCTCGGTCCATACTCGCTCGGAGCTAACACTGAAGCTTTCTTT
>TRBJ2-1|NA|TRBV19|NA
CASSGRDSGREQFF
TGTGCCAGTAGTGGTCGGGACTCGGGTAGGGAGCAGTTCTTC
>TRBJ2-1|NA|TRBV6-1|NA
CASEVFVTDASEQFF
TGTGCCAGCGAGGTTTTTGTGACTGACGCCAGTGAGCAGTTCTTC
>TRBJ1-2|TRBD1|TRBV29-1|NA
CSAHEDRAYYGYTF
TGCAGCGCACACGAAGACAGGGCCTACTATGGCTACACCTTC
>TRBJ2-5|NA|TRBV11-3|once
CASSSGEETQYF
TGTGCCAGCAGCTCGGGTGAAGAGACCCAGTACTTC
>TRBJ2-7|NA|TRBV13|NA
CASSPAVRDGEQYF
TGTGCCAGCAGCCCGGCGGTGCGGGATGGAGAGCAGTACTTC
>TRBJ2-5|NA|TRBV12-2|NA
CASRLAGPLQETQYF
TGTGCAAGTCGCTTAGCGGGGCCCCTGCAAGAGACCCAGTACTTC
>TRBJ2-6|TRBD2|TRBV19|NA
CASRAGTSGRAGVLTF
TGTGCCAGTAGGGCCGGGACTAGCGGGAGGGCCGGCGTCCTGACTTTC
>TRBJ1-1|TRBD1|TRBV2|NA
CASTFGQGNTEAFF
TGTGCCAGCACCTTCGGACAGGGGAACACTGAAGCTTTCTTT
>TRBJ1-3|TRBD1|TRBV13|NA
CASSLDRTGGNTIYF
TGTGCCAGCAGCTTAGATCGGACAGGGGGAAACACCATATATTTT
>TRBJ2-1|TRBD1|TRBV27|NA
CASSFRVGQIFNEQFF
TGTGCCAGCAGTTTTAGGGTGGGACAGATTTTCAATGAGCAGTTCTTC
>TRBJ2-7|NA|TRBV18|once
CASSPTGSSYEQYF
TGTGCCAGCTCACCTACAGGTTCGTCCTACGAGCAGTACTTC
>TRBJ1-2|TRBD1|TRBV4-3|NA
CASSQDLGQDSTRYGYTF
TGCGCCAGCAGCCAAGATCTGGGACAGGATTCCACCCGCTATGGCTACACCTTC
>TRBJ2-5|TRBD2|TRBV7-7|NA
CASSSGLGGETQYF
TGTGCCAGCAGCTCGGGACTGGGGGGGGAGACCCAGTACTTC
>TRBJ2-7|TRBD2|TRBV4-3|NA
CASSQGTSGIYEQYF
TGCGCCAGCAGCCAAGGGACTAGCGGGATCTACGAGCAGTACTTC
>TRBJ1-5|NA|TRBV27|NA
CASSLSPNQPQHF
TGTGCCAGCAGTTTGAGCCCTAATCAGCCCCAGCATTTT
>TRBJ2-1|TRBD2|TRBV4-1|NA
CASSQEIAGGYEQFF
TGCGCCAGCAGCCAAGAAATAGCGGGAGGGTATGAGCAGTTCTTC